These 28 T cell receptor beta chains originate from one sample sequenced in a study of molecular identifiers for immune sequencing clone quantification. TCRdb redid the calling of the PCR reads with MiXCR, one entry per CDR3 protein. The profile shows about 640,000 distinct CDR3 sequences, 20% of them singletons. The sequencing input was naive CD8+ T cells from blood, with Jurkat cell RNA spiked in. Subset given: FACS-sorted CD8+CD4-CCR7+CD45RA+ naive T cells. These receptors all come from a human donor in good health. Some libraries in this study had Jurkat cell RNA spiked in.

The chain carries TRBV27 and TRBJ1-1; the match to TRBD1 covers 10 bases. Germline loops: CDR1 MNHEY, CDR2 SMNVEV (reference sequence). This CDR3 is built from 16 residues. Trimming removed 4 bases from V and 0 bases from J; junction bases left unmatched: 5. The CDR3: CASSSWTGGMNTEAFF. CDR3 DNA: TGTGCCAGCAGTTCCTGGACAGGGGGTATGAACACTGAAGCTTTCTTT.

This clonotype has a count of ten or more. The chain has TRBV3-1 and TRBJ1-1; D is possibly TRBD1 (5 bases). The CDR3 covers 15 residues. Trimming removed 0 bases from V and 9 bases from J, with 17 bases in between. Per germline, CDR1 LGHDT and CDR2 YNNKEL (reference sequence). The CDR3 protein is CASSQDFRGSLQAFF. The CDR3 DNA reads TGTGCCAGCAGCCAAGATTTTAGGGGCAGTCTGCAAGCTTTCTTT.

Remarks on this clonotype: This may come from a read error, since a much larger clone is one base off. V is TRBV12-3 or TRBV12-4 and J is TRBJ1-2, with D hard to call. CDR3 length: 13 amino acids. This chain's CDR3 is CDSSLTRNYGYTF. CDR3 coding DNA: TGTGACAGCAGTCTCACGAGGAACTATGGCTACACCTTC.

Ten or more counts support this clonotype. The chain couples TRBV7-9 to TRBJ2-1, with TRBD2 matching 10 bases. The ends lost 5 bases at V and 9 bases at J; junction bases unmatched: 10. This CDR3 comprises 15 residues. CDR1 is SEHNR and CDR2 is FQNEAQ in the germline V gene (reference sequence). The CDR3 reads CASSLASGSYAEQFF. CDR3 DNA sequence: TGTGCCAGCAGCCTTGCTAGCGGGAGTTACGCTGAGCAGTTCTTC.

This clonotype was picked up a small number of times. CDR3 region: CASSREQGVYNEQFF. DNA of the CDR3: TGTGCCAGCAGTAGGGAACAGGGGGTCTACAATGAGCAGTTCTTC. The chain uses TRBV28 and TRBJ2-1; 8 nucleotides align to TRBD1. Germline V gives CDR1 MDHEN, CDR2 SYDVKM. The CDR3 consists of 15 residues. The trim removed 5 bases at V and 3 bases at J, leaving 6 bases unmatched.

Worth noting for this clonotype: A clone one base away is much larger, so this may be a read error. The CDR3 spells CASSQTPGPSYNEQSF. The CDR3 nucleotides are TGTGCCAGCAGCCAGACACCGGGTCCCTCCTACAATGAGCAGTCCTTC. This chain connects TRBV4-2 to TRBJ2-1; D is unclear. The CDR3 sequence is 16 residues long. The germline CDR1 and CDR2 sequences are LGHNA and YNFKEQ.

In the case of this clonotype: No conserved phenylalanine or tryptophan is present at the end of the CDR3, so a read error is the likely explanation. This sequence joins TRBV7-9 and TRBJ2-7; D is perhaps TRBD1 or TRBD2 (5 bases each). Trimming took off 5 bases at V and 4 bases at J, with 21 bases between the two ends. Germline-derived CDR1 and CDR2 are SEHNR and FQNEAQ (reference sequence). The CDR3 has 16 amino acids. The CDR3 sequence is CASSPSRAPAGYEQYL. As DNA, the CDR3 is TGTGCCAGCAGCCCCAGCAGGGCGCCCGCGGGTTACGAGCAGTACCTC.

This clonotype was counted many times. The chain couples TRBV27 to TRBJ1-2, with no clear D. V was shortened by 10 bases and J by 7 bases, with 4 bases between the two germline ends. Per the germline V gene, CDR1 is MNHEY and CDR2 is SMNVEV (reference sequence). CDR3 length: 8 residues. CDR3 region: CATAGYTF. DNA for the CDR3: TGTGCCACCGCTGGCTACACCTTC.

This clonotype showed up just a few times. With a much larger clone just one base away, this may be a read error. The chain is built from TRBV4-1 and TRBJ2-7; the D gene is possibly TRBD1 (6 bases). This CDR3 is built from 13 residues. Germline assignment: CDR1 MGHRA and CDR2 YSYEKL. CDR3 in amino acids: CTSSGHRVGEQYF. As DNA, the CDR3 is TGCACCAGCAGCGGACACAGGGTGGGCGAGCAGTACTTC.

A few counts support this clonotype. V and J are TRBV6-1 and TRBJ2-7, with 16 bases that match TRBD2. The CDR3 contains 15 residues. Germline V CDR1 and CDR2: MNHNS, SASEGT. V was pared by 9 bases and J by 2 bases, with 4 bases of the junction left unmatched. In nucleotides, the CDR3 is TGTGCCAGGGGACTAGCGGGAGGGTGCACCTACGAGCAGTACTTC. It translates to CARGLAGGCTYEQYF.

The sample holds many counts of this clonotype. The CDR3 reads CASSHTGQGFDQPQHF. CDR3 DNA: TGTGCCAGCAGCCACACGGGACAGGGGTTCGATCAGCCCCAGCATTTT. The V call is TRBV2, the J call TRBJ1-5; TRBD1 matches at 10 bases. Trimming at V came to 6 bases and at J to 5 bases, leaving 10 bases not matched to a gene. The germline V gene has CDR1 SNHLY and CDR2 FYNNEI. This CDR3 has 16 residues.

This clonotype occurred many times. This chain links TRBV5-6 with TRBJ2-3; D unresolved. The V end lost 0 bases, the J end lost 0 bases, and 11 bases lay between the germline ends. The CDR3 loop spans 16 amino acids. Per germline, CDR1 SGHDT and CDR2 YYEEEE. CDR3 protein: CASSLAATSSTDTQYF. CDR3 sequence (DNA): TGTGCCAGCAGCTTGGCGGCTACCTCTAGCACAGATACGCAGTATTTT. Full variable domain (missing parts from reference TRBV5-6 and TRBJ2-3): DAGVTQSPTHLIKTRGQQVTLRCSPKSGHDTVSWYQQALGQGPQFIFQYYEEEERQRGNFPDRFSGHQFPNYSSELNVNALLLGDSALYLCASSLAATSSTDTQYFGPGTRLTVL.

This clonotype has ten or more counts. The chain has TRBV10-3 and TRBJ1-6; a weak D match, TRBD1 (5 bases). V lost 6 bases and J 8 bases, leaving 8 bases between the germline ends. The germline CDR1 and CDR2 sequences are ENHRY and SYGVKD. There are 12 residues in the CDR3. CDR3 nucleotide sequence: TGTGCCATCAGGGGGGATGATTCACCCCTCCACTTT. Translating it yields CAIRGDDSPLHF.

The gene calls are TRBV4-1 and TRBJ2-7; D gene uncertain. V was trimmed by 1 base and J by 2 bases, leaving 9 bases between them. The CDR3 contains 14 residues. CDR1 and CDR2 from the germline V gene are MGHRA and YSYEKL. CDR3 sequence (DNA): TGCGCCAGCAGCCAAGGAGTGAACCCCTACGAGCAGTACTTC. Translating it yields CASSQGVNPYEQYF.

This clonotype was seen only a few times. This chain links TRBV28 with TRBJ2-1; 7 positions match TRBD1. V lost 8 bases, J lost 0 bases, and 16 bases stayed unmatched. Germline CDR1 MDHEN, CDR2 SYDVKM. The CDR3 runs to 18 residues. CDR3 DNA: TGTGCCAGCCTCCGCCGGCTCGGACAGGTGAGCTCCTACAATGAGCAGTTCTTC. It translates to CASLRRLGQVSSYNEQFF.

Many counts were recorded for this clonotype. As DNA, the CDR3 is TGCAGCGTTGAACAGGGTTCCCCAGATACGCAGTATTTT. It codes for CSVEQGSPDTQYF. The chain links TRBV29-1 to TRBJ2-3, with D tentatively TRBD1 (5 bases). This CDR3 has 13 residues. Deletions cut 2 bases from V and 4 bases from J, with 10 bases between. The V gene's germline CDR1 is SQVTM and CDR2 ANQGSEA.

In regard to this clonotype: The junction and the germline gene differ at one end; a read error may be behind it. The V and J genes are TRBV12-3 or TRBV12-4 and TRBJ1-1; D is perhaps TRBD1 (6 bases). The CDR3 covers 14 residues. Here the CDR3 DNA reads TGTGCCAGCAGTGTAGGGGGGCTGAACACTGAAGCTCTCTTT. This codes for CASSVGGLNTEALF.

This clonotype was seen at least ten times. The chain joins TRBV6-5 to TRBJ1-6, with D unclear. The germline V and J ends were trimmed by 4 bases and 10 bases, with 17 bases remaining between them. The length of the CDR3 is 15 residues. Germline CDR1 MNHEY, CDR2 SVGAGI. The CDR3 loop is CASSLVRTAGSPLHF. For the CDR3, the DNA is TGTGCCAGCAGTTTGGTGAGAACAGCGGGATCACCCCTCCACTTT.

This clonotype was detected many times. For the CDR3, the DNA is TGTGCCAGCAGCCCCCCAGGCACCTCCTACACCGGGGAGCTGTTTTTT. As protein: CASSPPGTSYTGELFF. V usage is TRBV7-9 and J usage is TRBJ2-2; D gene uncertain. This CDR3 has 16 amino acids. V was pared by 5 bases and J by 3 bases, with 16 bases between. Germline CDR1 and CDR2: SEHNR and FQNEAQ (reference sequence).

This clonotype has at least ten counts. V is TRBV27 and J is TRBJ2-3; 9 positions agree with TRBD1. The CDR3 has 15 residues. With V trimmed by 8 bases and J by 6 bases, 12 bases remained unmatched. Germline CDR1 MNHEY, CDR2 SMNVEV (reference sequence). For the CDR3, the DNA is TGTGCCAGCTTTCCGGGACAGGGAAGATCGGATACGCAGTATTTT. It yields the protein CASFPGQGRSDTQYF.

As regards this clonotype: Because the CDR3 is missing its conserved closing phenylalanine or tryptophan, this is likely a read error. No DNA is shown, since the ends of the CDR3 on it are uncertain; the CDR3 is the one TCRdb lists. The chain combines TRBV21-1 with TRBJ2-4. TRBV21-1 is a pseudogene. The CDR3 contains 17 residues when both ends are counted. The CDR3 protein is CASNRPRTFLAKNIQYS.

This clonotype showed up just a few times. The CDR3 here is CASRNGGRVEAFF. In nucleotides, the CDR3 is TGTGCCAGCAGGAACGGAGGACGGGTGGAAGCTTTCTTT. V gene TRBV27 combines with J gene TRBJ1-1; D is ambiguous. The V gene lost 6 bases and the J gene lost 8 bases, with 16 bases spanning the gap. In germline, CDR1 is MNHEY, CDR2 SMNVEV (reference sequence). CDR3 length equals 13 residues.

This clonotype appeared a few times. In DNA, the CDR3 is TGTGCCAGCAGCTGGGGGGGTACAGACTACGAGCAGTACTTC. Its protein is CASSWGGTDYEQYF. The chain is built from TRBV7-6 and TRBJ2-7; 7 bases are a match to TRBD2. The junction had 6 bases not matched to a gene; V was cut back by 4 bases and J by 3 bases. The CDR3 sequence is 14 residues long. The germline CDR1 and CDR2 sequences are SGHVS and FNYEAQ.

This clonotype occurred many times. This rearrangement joins TRBV7-9 to TRBJ2-3, with 8 nucleotides matching TRBD2. The CDR3 runs 11 residues. Germline CDR1 reads SEHNR; CDR2 reads FQNEAQ (reference sequence). The DNA of the CDR3 is TGTGCGTCAGCGGGGGCAGATACGCAGTATTTT. Translation: CASAGADTQYF.

A note on this clonotype: It may be a read error: a sequence one base away is much more abundant. The J gene is TRBJ1-1, the V gene TRBV28; TRBD1 is a possible D gene (5 bases). The CDR3 sequence is 14 residues long. Germline loops: CDR1 MDHEN, CDR2 SYDVKM. CDR3 DNA sequence: TGTACCAGCAGTTTAGCACAGGCGAACACTGAAGCTTTCTTT. It yields the protein CTSSLAQANTEAFF.

The table lists this clonotype with many counts. The rearrangement uses TRBV29-1 and TRBJ2-7; 8 bases line up with TRBD1. This CDR3 contains 12 residues. J lost 5 bases, V lost 5 bases, and 5 bases had no gene match. Germline lookup yields CDR1 SQVTM and CDR2 ANQGSEA. CDR3 loop: CSVIPGGNEQYF. CDR3 DNA sequence: TGCAGCGTTATCCCAGGGGGCAACGAGCAGTACTTC.

This clonotype showed up many times. The chain uses TRBV5-1 and TRBJ2-7; 7 bases are a match to TRBD1. CDR3 length: 15 residues. Germline CDR1 reads SGHRS; CDR2 reads YFSETQ. V dropped 0 bases and J dropped 2; count of bases not matched to a gene: 5. The CDR3: CASSLDNRGPYEQYF. In DNA, the CDR3 is TGCGCCAGCAGCTTGGATAACAGGGGACCCTACGAGCAGTACTTC.

This clonotype was seen at least ten times. The chain has TRBV13 and TRBJ1-1; D possibly corresponds to TRBD1 (6 bases). Per the germline V gene, CDR1 is PRHDT and CDR2 is FYEKMQ (reference sequence). The V end was cut by 5 bases, the J end by 2 bases, with 15 bases between. CDR3 length equals 15 residues. The CDR3 is CASSVTGTPNTEAFF. The DNA of the CDR3 is TGTGCCAGCAGCGTTACCGGGACACCCAACACTGAAGCTTTCTTT.